The source of this TCR beta chain is a study of blood T cell repertoires in COVID-19. Study processing details: Reference gene primer amplification gave nucleated cell count estimates. Profiling relied on immunoSEQ multiplex PCR, and the TCRdb table lists in-frame clones only, not all of them. V and J calls and clone size follow that table, whereas D and trimming were derived from the DNA. The table lists approximately 70,000 clones, 90% of them singletons, with less than 6.5% in the top ten. The CDR3 is made up of 13 amino acids. V was cut by 2 bases and J by 1 base, with 5 bases left in between. The germline gives CDR1 MNHEY, CDR2 SMNVEV (reference sequence).

Sequenced input: peripheral blood. The receptor was derived from a woman in her late teens or twenties with acute or convalescent COVID-19. The chain employs TRBV27 and TRBJ1-1, with D possibly matching TRBD1 (5 bases). CDR3 loop: CASSLTGNTEAFF. The CDR3 bases are TGTGCCAGCAGTTTAACAGGGAACACTGAAGCTTTCTTT.